The clone carrying this TCR beta chain showed up many times. The antigen is not known. An end of the junction differs from the germline gene, which may be a read error. Assay: immunoSEQ multiplex PCR; the TCRdb copy retains only in-frame clones and omits some. Altogether roughly 42,000 clones were found in the sample, and no singletons occur. Peripheral blood was collected from the related graft donor on the marrow donation day. These data come from a study of T cells after posttransplantation cyclophosphamide. The CDR3 is made up of 13 amino acids. Germline V CDR1 and CDR2: SGHTA, FQGNSA. Study conclusions and caveats: Blood and skin or GI T cell repertoires showed limited TRB overlap. Donor CD8+ memory clones often dominated recipient blood repertoires at later times.

The chain couples TRBV7-2 to TRBJ2-7, with D maybe TRBD1 (5 bases). The sample was PBMCs. The receptor comes from a woman in her 50s in good health and a related stem cell transplant donor. The CDR3 DNA follows: TGTGCCAGCAGCTTACAGGGTTCCTTCGAGCAGTACTTC. Amino acid sequence: CASSLQGSFEQYF.